The clone carrying this T cell receptor beta chain was seen ten or more times. Its specificity is not known. Trimming removed 1 base at V and 2 bases at J, with 10 bases between. Germline CDR1 is SGHTA and CDR2 is FQGNSA. This CDR3 contains 15 residues. This entry comes from a study of T-cell memory formation after mild COVID-19. One entry per CDR3 protein results from TCRdb running MiXCR on the 5' RACE reads. The repertoire holds 30,000 to 50,000 distinct CDR3 sequences, about 6.1% seen once, with 0.8% to 1% in the top ten. Overall study results and limits: Those CD4+ clones that contracted were mainly in CM and EM (CD8+ ones in EMRA). Nothing showed for sure that second-wave clones peaking on day 37 were SARS-CoV-2 specific.

The clonotype originates from an adult who had mild COVID-19 (a few samples of this study predate the infection). Cell type and time point are not known. Sequenced material: PBMCs or a T cell subset sorted from them (not recorded which). The rearrangement joins TRBV7-2 to TRBJ2-3; D perhaps matches TRBD2 (6 bases). In nucleotides, the CDR3 is TGTGCCAGCAGCTTAGGCGGGGCCCTCACAGATACGCAGTATTTT. Protein product: CASSLGGALTDTQYF.